These 22 T cell receptor beta chains were all obtained from the same sample, sequenced in a study of blood T cell repertoires in COVID-19 (TCRdb year 2020). The library was produced with the immunoSEQ multiplex PCR assay. TCRdb limited this immuneACCESS table to in-frame rearrangements with V and J called. A share of clones is missing; checked studies link under half to unresolved V genes, and the rest is unexplained. In this sample the table shows some 190,000 clones, around 80% of which occur a single time. In total, the top ten clones hold 15% to 20% of the sample. Material: peripheral blood. Source of these receptors: a human donor in a cohort sampled during active COVID-19.

The chain couples TRBV24-1 to TRBJ1-1; D is possibly TRBD1 (5 bases). CDR1 KGHDR and CDR2 SFDVKD come from the germline V gene. V lost 5 bases, J lost 4 bases, and 16 bases lay in between. The CDR3 sequence is 15 residues long. Written as DNA, the CDR3 is TGTGCCACCAGTGGTTCACCAGGACATTCCACTGAAGCTTTCTTT. This translates into CATSGSPGHSTEAFF.

The gene calls are TRBV2 and TRBJ2-1; 9 bases are shared with TRBD2. Looked up from germline, CDR1 is SNHLY and CDR2 is FYNNEI. The V segment lost 7 bases and the J segment 6 bases; nucleotides outside the gene matches: 13. This CDR3 contains 16 residues. CDR3 nucleotides: TGTGCCAGCAATTCCCGTGGCCTAGCGGGATCCAATGAGCAGTTCTTC. Translating gives CASNSRGLAGSNEQFF.

DNA of the CDR3: TGTGCCAGCAGCTTCCCACTAGAAGAGACCCAGTACTTC. It codes for CASSFPLEETQYF. This chain links TRBV7-9 with TRBJ2-5; maybe TRBD2 (5 bases). V lost 3 bases, J lost 3 bases, and 8 bases lay in between. CDR1 SEHNR and CDR2 FQNEAQ come from the germline V gene (reference sequence). The CDR3 length is 13 residues. Looking up the rest from reference TRBV7-9 and TRBJ2-5 gives the full variable domain: DTGVSQNPRHKITKRGQNVTFRCDPISEHNRLYWYRQTLGQGPEFLTYFQNEAQLEKSRLLSDRFSAERPKGSFSTLEIQRTEQGDSAMYLCASSFPLEETQYFGPGTRLLVL.

The chain recombines TRBV5-4 with TRBJ2-5; TRBD1 matches at 7 bases. Trimming cost V 4 bases and J 1 base; bases outside gene matches: 4. The CDR3 is made up of 14 amino acids. Germline values: CDR1 SGHNT, CDR2 YYREEE (reference sequence). The CDR3, as DNA: TGTGCCAGCAGCCTAGGACAGGTCCAAGAGACCCAGTACTTC. It is translated as CASSLGQVQETQYF.

This chain links TRBV5-1 with TRBJ2-3; 7 bases fit TRBD2. The germline gives CDR1 SGHRS, CDR2 YFSETQ. The CDR3 totals 15 residues. J gave up 5 bases and V 4 bases, and 10 bases lay outside the gene matches. This CDR3 reads CASSGEGRAVDTQYF. In DNA form, the CDR3 reads TGCGCCAGCAGCGGGGAGGGCCGTGCCGTAGATACGCAGTATTTT.

The V and J genes are TRBV10-3 and TRBJ2-6; D is perhaps TRBD2 (5 bases). This CDR3 region has 13 residues. Germline CDR1 ENHRY, CDR2 SYGVKD. V lost 7 bases and J 2 bases, leaving 6 bases between the germline ends. The CDR3 DNA reads as TGTGCCATCACCGGGACTGGGGCCAACGTCCTGACTTTC. The encoded protein is CAITGTGANVLTF.

The chain employs TRBV24-1 and TRBJ2-3, with TRBD2 matching 12 bases. Per the germline V gene, CDR1 is KGHDR and CDR2 is SFDVKD. This CDR3 has 18 amino acids. V shed 2 bases and J 3 bases; nucleotides not matched to a gene: 8. The CDR3 protein is CATSDSSSGGAGTDTQYF. For the CDR3, the DNA is TGTGCCACCAGTGATTCATCTAGCGGGGGGGCCGGAACAGATACGCAGTATTTT.

The J gene is TRBJ2-7, the V gene TRBV10-2; 12 positions match TRBD2. Germline V lookup: CDR1 WSHSY, CDR2 SAAADI. The length of the CDR3 is 16 residues. V lost 3 bases to trimming and J lost 4 bases; unmatched junction nucleotides: 7. The chain's CDR3 is CASSDAWTSGNYEQYF. The CDR3 DNA sequence: TGCGCCAGCAGTGATGCATGGACTAGCGGGAATTACGAGCAGTACTTC.

The chain joins TRBV3-1 (or the pseudogene TRBV3-2) to TRBJ2-5, with a weak D call TRBD1 (6 bases). This CDR3 has 14 amino acids. V shed 5 bases and J shed 5 bases, with 15 bases lying between them. Germline V gives CDR1 LGHDT, CDR2 YNNKEL (reference sequence). The CDR3 loop is CASSYPTGGETQYF. The CDR3 DNA reads TGTGCCAGCAGCTACCCGACAGGAGGCGAGACCCAGTACTTC.

The chain is built from TRBV9 and TRBJ2-5, with 7 bases matching TRBD1. The V segment lost 5 bases and the J segment 2 bases; nucleotides outside the gene matches: 3. The CDR3 is 13 amino acids. Germline CDR1 SGDLS, CDR2 YYNGEE. CDR3 in DNA: TGTGCCAGCAGTTGGACAGGACAAGAGACCCAGTACTTC. It is translated as CASSWTGQETQYF.

V is TRBV18 and J is TRBJ1-1, with D possibly being TRBD1 (6 bases). Germline V lookup: CDR1 KGHSH, CDR2 LQKENI. The CDR3 sequence is 15 residues long. With 1 base removed from V and 4 bases from J, the gap between germline ends came to 13 bases. The CDR3 is CASSPLTGKATEAFF. The CDR3 DNA reads as TGTGCCAGCTCACCACTAACAGGGAAGGCCACTGAAGCTTTCTTT. The full variable domain, its missing parts supplied by reference TRBV18 and TRBJ1-1, is NAGVMQNPRHLVRRRGQEARLRCSPMKGHSHVYWYRQLPEEGLKFMVYLQKENIIDESGMPKERFSAEFPKEGPSILRIQQVVRGDSAAYFCASSPLTGKATEAFFGQGTRLTVV.

V gene TRBV11-2 combines with J gene TRBJ2-3; the match to TRBD2 covers 11 bases. Per the germline V gene, CDR1 is SGHAT and CDR2 is FQNNGV. This CDR3 has 16 amino acids. Trimming cost V 5 bases and J 4 bases; bases outside gene matches: 8. The CDR3: CASSNRLAGSSDTQYF. CDR3 bases: TGTGCCAGCAGCAATAGACTAGCGGGGAGTTCAGATACGCAGTATTTT.

The chain has TRBV18 and TRBJ1-6; tentative D call: TRBD1 (6 bases). Deletions cut 3 bases from V and 3 bases from J, with 9 bases between. The germline CDR1 and CDR2 sequences are KGHSH and LQKENI. CDR3 size: 15 residues. The CDR3 spells CASSPDSRYNSPLHF. The CDR3 nucleotides are TGTGCCAGCTCACCGGACAGTCGCTATAATTCACCCCTCCACTTT.

This clone was counted between two and nine times. This sequence joins TRBV4-1 and TRBJ1-2; tentatively, D is TRBD1 (5 bases). The CDR3 is 15 residues long. V dropped 1 base and J dropped 1 base, with 10 bases sitting between them. Germline V gene sequence: CDR1 MGHRA, CDR2 YSYEKL. The CDR3 reads CASSQVPGFNYGYTF. The CDR3 region has the DNA TGCGCCAGCAGCCAAGTACCAGGGTTTAACTATGGCTACACCTTC.

This chain uses TRBV2 with TRBJ1-2; 9 bases align to TRBD1. This CDR3 has 12 residues. Trimming cost V 8 bases and J 7 bases; bases outside gene matches: 5. The V gene's germline CDR1 is SNHLY and CDR2 FYNNEI. CDR3 loop: CASRDRAAGYTF. The CDR3 DNA is TGTGCCAGCCGGGACAGGGCCGCTGGCTACACCTTC.

This rearrangement joins TRBV27 to TRBJ2-1, with TRBD2 identical over 15 bases. V was clipped by 4 bases and J by 8 bases; unmatched bases: 3. This CDR3 has 15 amino acids. Per the germline V gene, CDR1 is MNHEY and CDR2 is SMNVEV (reference sequence). CDR3 loop: CASSWTSGGVDEQFF. CDR3 DNA: TGTGCCAGCAGTTGGACTAGCGGGGGGGTAGATGAGCAGTTCTTC.

This chain joins TRBV7-2 and TRBJ2-5, with D perhaps TRBD2 (6 bases). The length of the CDR3 is 14 residues. V gave up 7 bases and J gave up 2 bases, with 14 bases separating them. CDR1 is SGHTA and CDR2 is FQGNSA in the germline V gene. The CDR3 DNA sequence: TGTGCCAGCATCCAGACTAGAACGCAAGAGACCCAGTACTTC. Translating gives CASIQTRTQETQYF.

The CDR3 DNA is TGTGCCAGCAGATCTAGAGGGACTAGCGGAGTCTACGAGCAGTACTTC. Translated, it gives CASRSRGTSGVYEQYF. This sequence joins TRBV11-2 and TRBJ2-7, with TRBD2 identical over 11 bases. Germline values: CDR1 SGHAT, CDR2 FQNNGV. The CDR3 length is 16 residues. The ends lost 6 bases at V and 3 bases at J; junction bases unmatched: 10.

This clone occurred once. This chain connects TRBV28 to TRBJ1-3, with TRBD1 as a possible D gene (6 bases). The ends were cut back, 3 bases at V and 4 bases at J, with 16 bases in the middle. The CDR3 contains 16 residues. Germline V gene lookup returns CDR1 MDHEN and CDR2 SYDVKM. CDR3 DNA: TGTGCCAGCAGTTTCGGGGGGGCGTTTCTGGGAAACACCATATATTTT. This translates into CASSFGGAFLGNTIYF. Based on the CDR3 plus reference TRBV28 and TRBJ1-3, the full variable domain is DVKVTQSSRYLVKRTGEKVFLECVQDMDHENMFWYRQDPGLGLRLIYFSYDVKMKEKGDIPEGYSVSREKKERFSLILESASTNQTSMYLCASSFGGAFLGNTIYFGEGSWLTVV.

The V call is TRBV28, the J call TRBJ2-2; 9 bases map to TRBD1. Germline CDR1 and CDR2: MDHEN and SYDVKM. J lost 5 bases, V lost 10 bases, and 8 bases had no gene match. CDR3 length: 14 residues. CDR3 DNA: TGTGCCACCGTGGACAGGGGTAGGACCGGGGAGCTGTTTTTT. Amino acids: CATVDRGRTGELFF.

This chain links TRBV4-1 with TRBJ2-7; 9 bases are a match to TRBD1. After removal of 0 bases from V and 3 bases from J, the junction contained 9 bases not matched to a gene. Per the germline V gene, CDR1 is MGHRA and CDR2 is YSYEKL. CDR3 length: 17 amino acids. Here the CDR3 reads CASSQDMRDREVYEQYF. The CDR3 DNA sequence: TGCGCCAGCAGCCAAGATATGAGGGACAGGGAGGTCTACGAGCAGTACTTC.

The CDR3 nucleotides read TGTGCCAGTAACTTGGGGGGTGAAAACATTCAGTACTTC. This gives the protein CASNLGGENIQYF. The chain recombines TRBV19 with TRBJ2-4, with a possible D match to TRBD2 (6 bases). Germline loops: CDR1 LNHDA, CDR2 SQIVND (reference sequence). This CDR3 region has 13 residues. V was cut by 7 bases and J by 5 bases, with 12 bases left in between.